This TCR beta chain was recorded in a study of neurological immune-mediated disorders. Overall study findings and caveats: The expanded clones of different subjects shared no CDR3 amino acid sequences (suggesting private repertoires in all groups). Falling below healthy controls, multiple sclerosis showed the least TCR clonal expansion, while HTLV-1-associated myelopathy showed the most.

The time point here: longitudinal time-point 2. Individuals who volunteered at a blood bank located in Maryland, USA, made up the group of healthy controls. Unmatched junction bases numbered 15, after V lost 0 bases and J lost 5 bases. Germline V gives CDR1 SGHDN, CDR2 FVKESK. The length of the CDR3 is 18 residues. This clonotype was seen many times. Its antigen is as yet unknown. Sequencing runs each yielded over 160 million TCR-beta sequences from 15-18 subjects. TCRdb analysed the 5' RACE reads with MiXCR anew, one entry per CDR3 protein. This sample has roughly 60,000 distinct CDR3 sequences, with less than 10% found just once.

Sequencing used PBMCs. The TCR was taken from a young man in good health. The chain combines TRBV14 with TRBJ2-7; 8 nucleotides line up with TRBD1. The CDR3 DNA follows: TGTGCCAGCAGCCAAGATTTTAAGGACAGGGTCTTTTCCAACGAGCAGTACTTC. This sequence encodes CASSQDFKDRVFSNEQYF. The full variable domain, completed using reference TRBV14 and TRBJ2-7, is EAGVTQFPSHSVIEKGQTVTLRCDPISGHDNLYWYRRVMGKEIKFLLHFVKESKQDESGMPNNRFLAERTGGTYSTLKVQPAELEDSGVYFCASSQDFKDRVFSNEQYFGPGTRLTVT.